This T cell receptor (beta chain) was found in a study of CD8 T cells in Susac syndrome. Across the study: When blood was drawn, the patients with Susac syndrome were therapy-naive, on corticosteroids, or on intravenous immunoglobulin alone. General observations from the study: There was no clonal expansion in the CD4+ T cell repertoires of Susac syndrome.

Random-hexamer reverse transcription was applied to roughly 0.5 to 1 ug RNA. Amplification of TCR beta CDR3 across 54 Vbeta and 13 Jbeta was performed with immunoSEQ multiplex PCR. TCRdb reprocessed the immunoSEQ multiplex PCR reads with MiXCR, giving one entry per CDR3 protein. Of around 150,000 distinct CDR3 sequences in the sample, around 95% were seen once. As regards this clonotype: Its antigen is unidentified.

Sequencing of TCR beta was undertaken in CD8+ and CD4+ T cells derived from blood. Germline lookup yields CDR1 SGHDN and CDR2 FVKESK. Trimming shortened V by 2 bases and J by 1 base, and 6 bases separated the two germline ends. CDR3 length equals 13 residues. The sequence came from a human donor with Susac syndrome. The gene calls are TRBV14 and TRBJ2-7; D is possibly TRBD1 (5 bases). The sequenced sample consisted of CD4+ T cells from PBMCs. In DNA form, the CDR3 reads TGTGCCAGCAGCCAAAGACAGTCCTACGAGCAGTACTTC. Translating gives CASSQRQSYEQYF.